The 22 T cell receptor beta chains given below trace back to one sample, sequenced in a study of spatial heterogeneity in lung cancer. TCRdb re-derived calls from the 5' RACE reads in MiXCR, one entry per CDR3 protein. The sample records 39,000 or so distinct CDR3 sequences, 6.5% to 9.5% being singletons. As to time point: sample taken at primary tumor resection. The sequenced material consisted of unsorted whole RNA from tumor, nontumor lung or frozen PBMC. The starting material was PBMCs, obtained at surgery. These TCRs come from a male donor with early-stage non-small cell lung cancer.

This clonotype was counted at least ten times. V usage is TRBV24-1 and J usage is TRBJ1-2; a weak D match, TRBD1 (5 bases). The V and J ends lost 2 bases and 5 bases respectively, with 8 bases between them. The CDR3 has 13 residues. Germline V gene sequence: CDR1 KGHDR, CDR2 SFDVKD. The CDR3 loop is CATSDSRGYGYTF. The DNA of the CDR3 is TGTGCCACCAGTGATTCAAGGGGATATGGCTACACCTTC.

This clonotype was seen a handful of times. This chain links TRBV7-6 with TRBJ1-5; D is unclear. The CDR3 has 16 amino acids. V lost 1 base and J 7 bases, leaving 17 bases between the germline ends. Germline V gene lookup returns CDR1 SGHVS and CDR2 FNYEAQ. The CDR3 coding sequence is TGTGCCAGCAGCTTAGAGGGCGGAACCTTCTTCCAGCCCCAGCATTTT. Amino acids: CASSLEGGTFFQPQHF.

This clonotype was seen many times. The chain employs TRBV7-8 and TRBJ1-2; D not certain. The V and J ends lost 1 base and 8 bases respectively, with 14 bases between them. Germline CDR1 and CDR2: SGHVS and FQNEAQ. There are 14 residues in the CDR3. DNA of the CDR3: TGTGCCAGCAGCTTAGTTGCGGACCAAATGGGCTACACCTTC. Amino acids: CASSLVADQMGYTF. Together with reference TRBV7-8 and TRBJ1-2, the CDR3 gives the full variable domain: GAGVSQSPRYKVAKRGQDVALRCDPISGHVSLFWYQQALGQGPEFLTYFQNEAQLDKSGLPSDRFFAERPEGSVSTLKIQRTQQEDSAVYLCASSLVADQMGYTFGSGTRLTVV.

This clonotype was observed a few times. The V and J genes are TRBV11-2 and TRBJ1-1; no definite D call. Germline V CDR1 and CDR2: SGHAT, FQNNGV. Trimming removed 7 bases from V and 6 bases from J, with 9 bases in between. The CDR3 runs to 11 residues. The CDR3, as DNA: TGTGCCAGCAACTTTTCTCCTGAAGCTTTCTTT. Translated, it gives CASNFSPEAFF.

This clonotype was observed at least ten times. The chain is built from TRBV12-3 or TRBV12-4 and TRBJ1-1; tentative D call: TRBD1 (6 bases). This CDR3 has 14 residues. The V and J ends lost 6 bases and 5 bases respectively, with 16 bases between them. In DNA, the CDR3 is TGTGCCAGCAGCCGATGGGGGGGCGGGACTGAAGCTTTCTTT. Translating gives CASSRWGGGTEAFF.

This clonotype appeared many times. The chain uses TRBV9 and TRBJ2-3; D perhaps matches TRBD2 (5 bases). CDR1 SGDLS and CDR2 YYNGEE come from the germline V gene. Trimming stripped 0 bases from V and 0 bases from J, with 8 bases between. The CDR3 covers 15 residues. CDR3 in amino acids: CASSVGLASTDTQYF. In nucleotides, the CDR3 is TGTGCCAGCAGCGTAGGTCTAGCTAGCACAGATACGCAGTATTTT.

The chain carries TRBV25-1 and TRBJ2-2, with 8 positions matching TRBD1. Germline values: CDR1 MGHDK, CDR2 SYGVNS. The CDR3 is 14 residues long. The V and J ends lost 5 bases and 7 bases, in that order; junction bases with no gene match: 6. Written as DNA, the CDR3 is TGTGCCAGCAGTTCGACAGGGGTCGGCGGGGAGCTGTTTTTT. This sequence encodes CASSSTGVGGELFF.

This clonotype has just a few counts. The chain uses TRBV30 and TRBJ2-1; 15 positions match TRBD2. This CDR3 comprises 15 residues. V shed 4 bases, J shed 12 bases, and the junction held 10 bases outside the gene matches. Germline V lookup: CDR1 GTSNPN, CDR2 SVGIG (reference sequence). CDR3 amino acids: CAWMSKGLAGGRQFF. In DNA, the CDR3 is TGTGCCTGGATGTCAAAGGGACTAGCGGGGGGTCGGCAGTTCTTC.

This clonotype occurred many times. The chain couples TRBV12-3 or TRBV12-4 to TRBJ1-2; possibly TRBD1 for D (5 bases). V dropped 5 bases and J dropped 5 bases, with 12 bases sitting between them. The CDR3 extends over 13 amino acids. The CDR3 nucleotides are TGTGCCAGCAGTCCGGGACCGAAGTATGGCTACACCTTC. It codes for CASSPGPKYGYTF.

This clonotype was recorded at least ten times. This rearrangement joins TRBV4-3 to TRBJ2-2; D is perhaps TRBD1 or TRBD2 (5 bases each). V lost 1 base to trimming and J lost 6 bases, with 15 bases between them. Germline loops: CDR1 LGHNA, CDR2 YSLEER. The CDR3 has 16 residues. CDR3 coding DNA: TGCGCCAGCAGCCAAGGGGAACTCCGGGGCGCCGGGGAGCTGTTTTTT. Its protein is CASSQGELRGAGELFF.

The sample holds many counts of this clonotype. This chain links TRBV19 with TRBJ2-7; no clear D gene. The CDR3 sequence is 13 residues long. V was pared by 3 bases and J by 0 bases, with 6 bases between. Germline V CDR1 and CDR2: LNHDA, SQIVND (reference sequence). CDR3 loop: CASSISYSYEQYF. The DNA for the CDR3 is TGTGCCAGTAGTATCTCCTACTCCTACGAGCAGTACTTC.

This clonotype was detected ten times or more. CDR3 DNA: TGCAGTGCTCCTGGACTAGCCTCCTACAATGAGCAGTTCTTC. Translated, it gives CSAPGLASYNEQFF. The chain uses TRBV20-1 and TRBJ2-1, with TRBD2 identical over 8 bases. Germline V gene lookup returns CDR1 DFQATT and CDR2 SNEGSKA (reference sequence). The CDR3 loop spans 14 amino acids. Trimming removed 5 bases from V and 0 bases from J; junction bases left unmatched: 3.

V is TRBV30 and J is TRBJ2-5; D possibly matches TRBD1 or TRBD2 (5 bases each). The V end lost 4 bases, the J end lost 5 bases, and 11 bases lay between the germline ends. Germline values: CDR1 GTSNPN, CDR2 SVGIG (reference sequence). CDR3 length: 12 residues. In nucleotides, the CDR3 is TGTGCCTGGAACGTGGGGGATGAGACCCAGTACTTC. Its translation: CAWNVGDETQYF.

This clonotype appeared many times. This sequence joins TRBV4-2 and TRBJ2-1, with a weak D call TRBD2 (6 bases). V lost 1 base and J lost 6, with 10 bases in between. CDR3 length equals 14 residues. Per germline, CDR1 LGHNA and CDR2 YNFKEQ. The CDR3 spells CASSQGFGGNEQFF. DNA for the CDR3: TGTGCCAGCAGCCAAGGGTTCGGGGGCAATGAGCAGTTCTTC.

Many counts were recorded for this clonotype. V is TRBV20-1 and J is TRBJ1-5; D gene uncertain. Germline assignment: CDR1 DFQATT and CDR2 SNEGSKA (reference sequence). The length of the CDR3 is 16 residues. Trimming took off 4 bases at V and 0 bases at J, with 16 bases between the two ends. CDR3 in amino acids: CSANSESVNSNQPQHF. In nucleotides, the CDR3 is TGCAGTGCTAACAGTGAGTCTGTAAATAGCAATCAGCCCCAGCATTTT.

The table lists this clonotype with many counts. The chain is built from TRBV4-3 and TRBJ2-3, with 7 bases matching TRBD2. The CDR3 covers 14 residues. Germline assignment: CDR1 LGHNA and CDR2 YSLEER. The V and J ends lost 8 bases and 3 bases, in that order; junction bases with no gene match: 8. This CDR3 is CASRRTSITDTQYF. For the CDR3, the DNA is TGCGCCAGCCGACGGACTAGTATTACAGATACGCAGTATTTT.

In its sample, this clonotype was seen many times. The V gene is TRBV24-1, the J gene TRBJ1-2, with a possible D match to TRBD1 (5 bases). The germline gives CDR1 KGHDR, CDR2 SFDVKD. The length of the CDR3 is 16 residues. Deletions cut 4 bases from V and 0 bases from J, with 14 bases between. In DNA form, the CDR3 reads TGTGCCACCAGTGACTCCAAGGACAATTCTAACTATGGCTACACCTTC. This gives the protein CATSDSKDNSNYGYTF.

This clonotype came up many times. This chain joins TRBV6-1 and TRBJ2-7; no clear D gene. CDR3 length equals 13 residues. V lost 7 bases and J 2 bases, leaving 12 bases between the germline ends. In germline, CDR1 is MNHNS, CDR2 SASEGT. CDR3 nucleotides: TGTGCCAGCACCGAACGGGTCCCCTACGAGCAGTACTTC. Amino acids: CASTERVPYEQYF.

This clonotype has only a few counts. The CDR3 region is CASSLVGYEQYV. In DNA form, the CDR3 reads TGTGCCAGCAGCTTAGTGGGTTACGAGCAGTACGTC. The rearrangement links TRBV7-9 to TRBJ2-7; D remains ambiguous. The CDR3 is 12 residues long. V was pared by 1 base and J by 4 bases, with 5 bases between. The V gene's germline CDR1 is SEHNR and CDR2 FQNEAQ (reference sequence).

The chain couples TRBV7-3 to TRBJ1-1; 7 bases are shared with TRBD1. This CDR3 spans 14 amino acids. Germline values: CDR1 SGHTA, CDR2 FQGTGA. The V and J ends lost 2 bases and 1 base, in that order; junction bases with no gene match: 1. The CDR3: CASSLRQGNTEAFF. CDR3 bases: TGTGCCAGCAGCTTACGACAGGGGAACACTGAAGCTTTCTTT.

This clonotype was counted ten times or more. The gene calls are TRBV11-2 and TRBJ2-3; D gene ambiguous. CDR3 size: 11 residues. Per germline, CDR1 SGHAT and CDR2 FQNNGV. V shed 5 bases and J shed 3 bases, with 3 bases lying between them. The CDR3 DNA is TGTGCCAGCAGCCGAACAGATACGCAGTATTTT. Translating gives CASSRTDTQYF.

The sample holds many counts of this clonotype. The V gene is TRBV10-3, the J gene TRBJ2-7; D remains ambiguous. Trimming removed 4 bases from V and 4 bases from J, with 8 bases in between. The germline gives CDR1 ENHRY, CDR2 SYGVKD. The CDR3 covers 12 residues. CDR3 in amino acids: CAISVRRYEQYV. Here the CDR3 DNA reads TGTGCCATCAGTGTGAGGCGGTACGAGCAGTACGTC.